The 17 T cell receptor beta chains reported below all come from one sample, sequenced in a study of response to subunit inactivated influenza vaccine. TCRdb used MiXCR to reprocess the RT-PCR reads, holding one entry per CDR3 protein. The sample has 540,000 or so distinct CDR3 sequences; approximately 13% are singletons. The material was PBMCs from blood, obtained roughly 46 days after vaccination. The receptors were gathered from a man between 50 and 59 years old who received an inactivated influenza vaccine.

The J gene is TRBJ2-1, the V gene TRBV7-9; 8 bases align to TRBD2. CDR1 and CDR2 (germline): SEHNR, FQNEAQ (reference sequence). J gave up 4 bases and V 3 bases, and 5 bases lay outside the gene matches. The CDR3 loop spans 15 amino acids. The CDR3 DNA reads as TGTGCCAGCAGCTTCGCCGGGACTAGTTACAATGAGCAGTTCTTC. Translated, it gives CASSFAGTSYNEQFF. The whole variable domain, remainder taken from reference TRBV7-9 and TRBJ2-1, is DTGVSQNPRHKITKRGQNVTFRCDPISEHNRLYWYRQTLGQGPEFLTYFQNEAQLEKSRLLSDRFSAERPKGSFSTLEIQRTEQGDSAMYLCASSFAGTSYNEQFFGPGTRLTVL.

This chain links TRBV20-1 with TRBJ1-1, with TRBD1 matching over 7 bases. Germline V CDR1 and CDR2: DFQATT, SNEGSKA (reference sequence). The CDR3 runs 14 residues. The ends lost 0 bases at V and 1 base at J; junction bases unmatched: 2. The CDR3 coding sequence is TGCAGTGCTAGAGATCCAGGGGGGAACACTGAAGCTTTCTTT. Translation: CSARDPGGNTEAFF.

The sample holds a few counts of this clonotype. The CDR3, as DNA: TGTGCCAGCAGCCAAGGACGGACAGGCACCTCTGGGGCCAACGTCCTGACTTTC. Its translation: CASSQGRTGTSGANVLTF. The V and J genes are TRBV3-1 and TRBJ2-6; 7 nucleotides agree with TRBD1. CDR1 LGHDT and CDR2 YNNKEL come from the germline V gene (reference sequence). There are 18 residues in the CDR3. Losses at the gene ends were 1 base for V and 0 bases for J; bases not matched to a gene: 6.

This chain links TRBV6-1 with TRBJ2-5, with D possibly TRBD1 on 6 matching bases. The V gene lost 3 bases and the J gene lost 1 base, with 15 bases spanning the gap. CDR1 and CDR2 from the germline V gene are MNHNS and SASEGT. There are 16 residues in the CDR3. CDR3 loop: CASSDRQAWGQETQYF. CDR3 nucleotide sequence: TGTGCCAGCAGTGATCGACAGGCCTGGGGCCAAGAGACCCAGTACTTC.

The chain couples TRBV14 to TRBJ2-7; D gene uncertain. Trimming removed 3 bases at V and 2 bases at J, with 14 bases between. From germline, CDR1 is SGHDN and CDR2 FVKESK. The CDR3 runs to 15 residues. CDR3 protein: CASSQFWQDPYEQYF. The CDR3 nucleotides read TGTGCCAGCAGCCAGTTTTGGCAGGACCCCTACGAGCAGTACTTC.

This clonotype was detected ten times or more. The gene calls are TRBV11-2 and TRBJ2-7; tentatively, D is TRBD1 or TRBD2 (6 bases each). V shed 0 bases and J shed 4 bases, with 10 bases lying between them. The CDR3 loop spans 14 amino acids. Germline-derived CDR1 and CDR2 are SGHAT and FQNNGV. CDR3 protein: CASSLDGGRYEQYF. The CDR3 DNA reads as TGTGCCAGCAGCTTAGATGGGGGGCGGTACGAGCAGTACTTC.

In DNA, the CDR3 is TGCGCCAGCAGTGAGCTAGCTCCGAGGGACATTCAGTACTTC. Protein sequence: CASSELAPRDIQYF. The chain employs TRBV10-2 and TRBJ2-4; the D gene is possibly TRBD2 (5 bases). The V gene's germline CDR1 is WSHSY and CDR2 SAAADI. The CDR3 sequence is 14 residues long. Trimming removed 2 bases at V and 8 bases at J, with 13 bases between.

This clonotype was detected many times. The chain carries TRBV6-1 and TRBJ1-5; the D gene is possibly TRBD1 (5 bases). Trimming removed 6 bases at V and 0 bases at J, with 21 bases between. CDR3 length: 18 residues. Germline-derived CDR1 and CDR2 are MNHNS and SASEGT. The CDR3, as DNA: TGTGCCAGCAGCAACCGGGCCAGGGACCTCTCTAGCAATCAGCCCCAGCATTTT. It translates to CASSNRARDLSSNQPQHF.

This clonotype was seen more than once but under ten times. This chain's CDR3 is CASSVAGIGTDTQYF. The CDR3 nucleotides read TGTGCCAGCAGCGTAGCGGGGATCGGCACAGATACGCAGTATTTT. The chain joins TRBV9 to TRBJ2-3; perhaps TRBD2 as D (5 bases). Per germline, CDR1 SGDLS and CDR2 YYNGEE. This CDR3 spans 15 amino acids. Trimming left V 0 bases short and J 1 base short, with 9 bases between.

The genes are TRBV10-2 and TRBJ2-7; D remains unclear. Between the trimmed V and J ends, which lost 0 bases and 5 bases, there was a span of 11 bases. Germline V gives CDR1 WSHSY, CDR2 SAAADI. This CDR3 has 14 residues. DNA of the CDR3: TGCGCCAGCAGTGAGTCTTTTTCTTGGGACGAGCAGTACTTC. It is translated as CASSESFSWDEQYF.

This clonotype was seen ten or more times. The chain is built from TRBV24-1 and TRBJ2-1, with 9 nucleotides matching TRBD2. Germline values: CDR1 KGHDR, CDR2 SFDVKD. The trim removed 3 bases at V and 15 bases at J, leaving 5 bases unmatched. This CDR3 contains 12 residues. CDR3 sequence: CATSDTGTSLFF. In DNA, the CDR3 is TGTGCCACCAGTGATACCGGGACTAGCCTGTTCTTC.

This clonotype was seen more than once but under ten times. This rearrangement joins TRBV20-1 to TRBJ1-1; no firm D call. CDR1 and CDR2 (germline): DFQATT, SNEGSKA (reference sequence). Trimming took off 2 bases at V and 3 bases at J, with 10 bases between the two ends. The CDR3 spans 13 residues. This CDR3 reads CSARPTDHTEAFF. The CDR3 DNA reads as TGCAGTGCTAGACCTACAGACCACACTGAAGCTTTCTTT.

The CDR3 reads CASTRGRNEQFF. The CDR3 DNA is TGTGCCAGCACCCGGGGCAGGAATGAGCAGTTCTTC. J is TRBJ2-1 and V is TRBV6-5; D might be TRBD1 or TRBD2, each matching 5 bases. The CDR3 is 12 amino acids. The germline V and J ends were trimmed by 7 bases and 7 bases, with 11 bases remaining between them. The germline V gene encodes CDR1 MNHEY and CDR2 SVGAGI.

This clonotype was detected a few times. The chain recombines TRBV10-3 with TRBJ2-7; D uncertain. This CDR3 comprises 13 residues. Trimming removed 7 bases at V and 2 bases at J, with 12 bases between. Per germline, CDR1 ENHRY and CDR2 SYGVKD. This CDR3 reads CAIKTDETYEQYF. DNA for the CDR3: TGTGCCATCAAAACAGACGAAACCTACGAGCAGTACTTC.

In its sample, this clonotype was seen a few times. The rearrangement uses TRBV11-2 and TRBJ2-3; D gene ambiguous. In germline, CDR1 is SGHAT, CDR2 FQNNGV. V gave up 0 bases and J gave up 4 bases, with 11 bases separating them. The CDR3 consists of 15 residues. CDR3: CASSLDFSDSDTQYF. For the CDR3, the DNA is TGTGCCAGCAGCTTAGATTTTTCAGATTCAGATACGCAGTATTTT.

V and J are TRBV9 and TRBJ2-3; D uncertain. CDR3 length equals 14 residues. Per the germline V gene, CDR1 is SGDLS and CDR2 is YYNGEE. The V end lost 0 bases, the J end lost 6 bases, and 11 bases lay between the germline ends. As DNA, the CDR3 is TGTGCCAGCAGCGTAGTTGGCCTACCCGATACGCAGTATTTT. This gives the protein CASSVVGLPDTQYF.

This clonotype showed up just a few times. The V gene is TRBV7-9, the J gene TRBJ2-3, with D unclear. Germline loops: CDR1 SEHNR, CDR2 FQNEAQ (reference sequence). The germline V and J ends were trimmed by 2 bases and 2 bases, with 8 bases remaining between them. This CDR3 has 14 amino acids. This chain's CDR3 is CASSLIRYTDTQYF. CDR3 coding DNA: TGTGCCAGCAGCTTAATTCGGTACACAGATACGCAGTATTTT.